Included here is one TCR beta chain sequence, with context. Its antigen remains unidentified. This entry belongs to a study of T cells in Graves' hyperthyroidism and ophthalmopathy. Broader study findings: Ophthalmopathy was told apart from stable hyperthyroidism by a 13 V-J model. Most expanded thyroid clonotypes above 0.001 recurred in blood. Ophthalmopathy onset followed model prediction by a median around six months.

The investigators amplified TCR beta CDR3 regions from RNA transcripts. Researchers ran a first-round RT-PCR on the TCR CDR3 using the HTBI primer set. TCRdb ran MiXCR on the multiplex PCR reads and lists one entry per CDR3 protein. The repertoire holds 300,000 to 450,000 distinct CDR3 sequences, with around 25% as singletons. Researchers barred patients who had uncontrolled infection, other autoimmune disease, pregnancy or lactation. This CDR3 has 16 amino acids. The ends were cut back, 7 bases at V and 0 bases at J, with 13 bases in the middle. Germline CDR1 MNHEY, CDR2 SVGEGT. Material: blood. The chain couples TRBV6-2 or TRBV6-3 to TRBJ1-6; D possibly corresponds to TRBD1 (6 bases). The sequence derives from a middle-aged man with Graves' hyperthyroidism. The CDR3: CASINRADSYNSPLHF. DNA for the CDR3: TGTGCCAGCATTAACAGGGCCGACTCCTATAATTCACCCCTCCACTTT.